Listed here is a single T cell receptor beta chain. The junction and the germline gene differ at one end; a read error may be behind it. Within the sample, other DNA sequences also encode this same CDR3. This specimen comes from a study of OX40 agonist ivuxolimab in advanced cancers. About the research overall: The dose-escalation cohort had hepatocellular carcinoma, melanoma, renal cell or head and neck cancer.

The CDR3 loop spans 13 amino acids. Germline V CDR1 and CDR2: SGDLS, YYNGEE. Sequenced by immunoSEQ multiplex PCR; TCRdb stores in-frame clones only, minus some. This sample yields some 150,000 clones, of which under 95% are seen a single time; about 0.93% belongs to the top ten. Sequenced material: CD4+ or CD8+ T cells sorted from blood, taken in a trial of the OX40 agonist ivuxolimab. The clonotype comes from an adult with an advanced solid tumor such as melanoma, head and neck, liver or kidney cancer. The rearrangement uses TRBV9 and TRBJ2-1; D is uncertain. The CDR3 here is CASSVGLENEQFF. For the CDR3, the DNA is TGTGCCAGCAGCGTAGGGCTAGAGAATGAGCAATTCTTC.